These 24 T cell receptor beta chains share one sample of origin, sequenced in a study of Ad26.COV2.S vaccination and SARS-CoV-2 variants. Regarding treatment: some 20 received Ad26.COV2.S at low or high dose, single or two shots; several received placebo; per-sample allocation not given. After the first vaccine or placebo injection, samples were drawn on day 63. Data came from immunoSEQ multiplex PCR; TCRdb stores just in-frame clones and leaves some out. The sample has about 320,000 clones; about nine tenths are singletons. The sequences come from peripheral blood, collected in a trial of Ad26.COV2.S vaccine versus placebo. The source of these receptors is a person aged 18-60 years who received the Ad26.COV2.S COVID-19 vaccine or a placebo.

The V call is TRBV5-1, the J call TRBJ2-1; D gene uncertain. Per germline, CDR1 SGHRS and CDR2 YFSETQ. The V gene lost 0 bases and the J gene lost 8 bases, with 3 bases spanning the gap. The CDR3 loop spans 11 amino acids. In nucleotides, the CDR3 is TGCGCCAGCAGCTTGGCTGATGAGCAGTTCTTC. It is translated as CASSLADEQFF.

This rearrangement joins TRBV2 to TRBJ1-2; 11 bases match TRBD1. Trimming took 2 bases from V and 4 from J; bases not matched to a gene: 9. CDR1 SNHLY and CDR2 FYNNEI come from the germline V gene. CDR3 length: 17 residues. CDR3 DNA: TGTGCCAGCAGTGAACCGGGACAGGGGGGACAAGCCTATGGCTACACCTTC. Residues: CASSEPGQGGQAYGYTF.

The J gene is TRBJ1-1, the V gene TRBV20-1; TRBD1 is a possible D gene (5 bases). The CDR3 contains 13 residues. Trimming left V 3 bases short and J 5 bases short, with 13 bases between. Germline CDR1 is DFQATT and CDR2 is SNEGSKA (reference sequence). CDR3 sequence (DNA): TGCAGTGCTAGTCAGGGTTTTGGGACTGAAGCTTTCTTT. It is translated as CSASQGFGTEAFF.

This chain uses TRBV5-1 with TRBJ2-7, with 8 bases lining up with TRBD2. The CDR3 runs to 15 residues. The trim removed 0 bases at V and 4 bases at J, leaving 6 bases unmatched. Germline CDR1 is SGHRS and CDR2 is YFSETQ. The CDR3 spells CASSLELAGIYEQYF. The CDR3 DNA is TGCGCCAGCAGCTTGGAATTAGCGGGGATTTACGAGCAGTACTTC. The full variable domain, its missing parts supplied by reference TRBV5-1 and TRBJ2-7, is KAGVTQTPRYLIKTRGQQVTLSCSPISGHRSVSWYQQTPGQGLQFLFEYFSETQRNKGNFPGRFSGRQFSNSRSEMNVSTLELGDSALYLCASSLELAGIYEQYFGPGTRLTVT.

The rearrangement joins TRBV9 to TRBJ2-3, with TRBD2 identical over 9 bases. Germline V gives CDR1 SGDLS, CDR2 YYNGEE. This CDR3 is 16 amino acids long. J lost 5 bases, V lost 0 bases, and 7 bases had no gene match. CDR3 amino acids: CASSVAAGGVIDTQYF. In DNA form, the CDR3 reads TGTGCCAGCAGCGTAGCCGCGGGGGGGGTGATAGATACGCAGTATTTT.

The chain uses TRBV5-6 and TRBJ1-3; no clear D gene. Trimming removed 1 base from V and 1 base from J, with 6 bases in between. Germline V gene lookup returns CDR1 SGHDT and CDR2 YYEEEE. The CDR3 contains 14 residues. CDR3 region: CASSLLPSGNTIYF. CDR3 bases: TGTGCCAGCAGCTTGTTGCCATCTGGAAACACCATATATTTT. Filled out from reference TRBV5-6 and TRBJ1-3, the complete variable domain reads DAGVTQSPTHLIKTRGQQVTLRCSPKSGHDTVSWYQQALGQGPQFIFQYYEEEERQRGNFPDRFSGHQFPNYSSELNVNALLLGDSALYLCASSLLPSGNTIYFGEGSWLTVV.

This clone came up a few times. This sequence joins TRBV4-1 and TRBJ1-6, with 10 bases aligning to TRBD1. Trimming removed 3 bases from V and 7 bases from J; junction bases left unmatched: 6. The CDR3 is 16 amino acids. Germline CDR1 MGHRA, CDR2 YSYEKL. DNA of the CDR3: TGCGCCAGCAGCCAGAGCCCGGGACAGGGGAATTCACCCCTCCACTTT. It codes for CASSQSPGQGNSPLHF.

J is TRBJ1-1 and V is TRBV7-2; TRBD1 matches at 7 bases. The CDR3 has 15 residues. J lost 1 base, V lost 5 bases, and 7 bases had no gene match. The germline V gene encodes CDR1 SGHTA and CDR2 FQGNSA. The CDR3 bases are TGTGCCAGCAGCCCCTCGAGGGGGCAGAACACTGAAGCTTTCTTT. This gives the protein CASSPSRGQNTEAFF.

The rearrangement joins TRBV11-3 to TRBJ2-1, with TRBD2 matching over 8 bases. The CDR3 covers 15 residues. The trim removed 4 bases at V and 8 bases at J, leaving 10 bases unmatched. Germline CDR1 and CDR2: SGHNT and YENEEA. The CDR3 here is CASSSRGDSTDEQFF. The CDR3 DNA reads TGTGCCAGCAGCTCGCGGGGGGACTCTACGGATGAGCAGTTCTTC.

This sequence joins TRBV19 and TRBJ1-1; D remains unclear. The ends were cut back, 2 bases at V and 5 bases at J, with 9 bases in the middle. Germline V gene lookup returns CDR1 LNHDA and CDR2 SQIVND (reference sequence). The length of the CDR3 is 13 residues. The CDR3 sequence is CASSISPGTEAFF. The CDR3 nucleotides read TGTGCCAGTAGTATATCTCCGGGAACTGAAGCTTTCTTT.

For this clone: The same CDR3 also results from other DNA sequences found in this sample. The CDR3 loop reads CASSLGLAGDEQFF. CDR3 nucleotide sequence: TGTGCCAGCAGCCTAGGACTAGCGGGGGATGAGCAGTTCTTC. The rearrangement joins TRBV5-4 to TRBJ2-1; 13 bases are a match to TRBD2. The CDR3 contains 14 residues. The ends lost 4 bases at V and 8 bases at J; junction bases unmatched: 3. Germline lookup yields CDR1 SGHNT and CDR2 YYREEE (reference sequence).

The chain combines TRBV28 with TRBJ2-1; 12 positions match TRBD2. Per the germline V gene, CDR1 is MDHEN and CDR2 is SYDVKM. V lost 3 bases, J lost 10 bases, and 7 bases stayed unmatched. The CDR3 is 15 residues long. The CDR3: CASSFRLAGGREQFF. CDR3 nucleotide sequence: TGTGCCAGCAGTTTTCGGCTAGCGGGAGGGAGAGAGCAGTTCTTC.

The chain couples TRBV18 to TRBJ2-5; D might be TRBD2 (5 bases). Trimming took off 0 bases at V and 5 bases at J, with 7 bases between the two ends. Looked up from germline, CDR1 is KGHSH and CDR2 is LQKENI. The CDR3 is made up of 13 amino acids. CDR3 DNA sequence: TGTGCCAGCTCACCACCCGGGGTGGAGACCCAGTACTTC. Translating it yields CASSPPGVETQYF.

This clone is a singleton in its sample. The chain carries TRBV3-1 (or the pseudogene TRBV3-2) and TRBJ2-5; possible D gene TRBD2, 5 bases. Germline V CDR1 and CDR2: LGHDT, YNNKEL (reference sequence). There are 14 residues in the CDR3. V lost 4 bases to trimming and J lost 5 bases, with 14 bases between them. The DNA of the CDR3 is TGTGCCAGCAGCCCCCGGGGTAGTAGCGAGACCCAGTACTTC. Amino acid sequence: CASSPRGSSETQYF.

The chain uses TRBV18 and TRBJ1-2; no firm D call. The germline CDR1 and CDR2 sequences are KGHSH and LQKENI. The CDR3 loop spans 14 amino acids. V lost 1 base and J lost 2, with 8 bases in between. For the CDR3, the DNA is TGTGCCAGCTCACCACAGAGGCAGAACTATGGCTACACCTTC. Encoded protein: CASSPQRQNYGYTF.

This chain uses TRBV28 with TRBJ2-3; D may be TRBD1 (6 bases). Germline CDR1 reads MDHEN; CDR2 reads SYDVKM. Trimming stripped 1 base from V and 4 bases from J, with 15 bases between. The length of the CDR3 is 16 residues. The CDR3, as DNA: TGTGCCAGCAGTTTATTGTACAGGGATGAGGCAGATACGCAGTATTTT. The encoded protein is CASSLLYRDEADTQYF. Full variable domain (rest looked up from reference TRBV28 and TRBJ2-3): DVKVTQSSRYLVKRTGEKVFLECVQDMDHENMFWYRQDPGLGLRLIYFSYDVKMKEKGDIPEGYSVSREKKERFSLILESASTNQTSMYLCASSLLYRDEADTQYFGPGTRLTVL.

The genes are TRBV24-1 and TRBJ2-7; 7 bases are shared with TRBD1. This CDR3 has 15 residues. The V gene's germline CDR1 is KGHDR and CDR2 SFDVKD. V trimming: 10 bases; J trimming: 0 bases; junction bases outside the gene matches: 11. CDR3 protein: CATRDSSPSSYEQYV. In DNA, the CDR3 is TGTGCCACTCGGGACAGCTCCCCGAGCTCCTACGAGCAGTACGTC.

The chain couples TRBV20-1 to TRBJ1-1; 9 bases line up with TRBD1. Germline CDR1 is DFQATT and CDR2 is SNEGSKA (reference sequence). Losses at the gene ends were 7 bases for V and 6 bases for J; bases not matched to a gene: 3. This CDR3 comprises 11 residues. This CDR3 reads CSGRTGAEAFF. CDR3 bases: TGCAGTGGTCGGACAGGGGCTGAAGCTTTCTTT.

V usage is TRBV12-5 and J usage is TRBJ1-2, with no clear D. Per the germline V gene, CDR1 is LGHNT and CDR2 is FRNRAP. The CDR3 is 24 residues long. Trimming pared 0 bases from V and 4 bases from J, leaving 39 bases between. This CDR3 is CASGLVTSRLFRREEVSMGYGYTF. In nucleotides, the CDR3 is TGTGCTAGTGGTTTGGTGACCAGCCGGTTATTTCGTCGGGAGGAGGTGTCAATGGGCTATGGCTACACCTTC. The full variable domain, in which reference TRBV12-5 and TRBJ1-2 provide the parts outside the CDR3, is DARVTQTPRHKVTEMGQEVTMRCQPILGHNTVFWYRQTMMQGLELLAYFRNRAPLDDSGMPKDRFSAEMPDATLATLKIQPSEPRDSAVYFCASGLVTSRLFRREEVSMGYGYTFGSGTRLTVV.

The CDR3 sequence is CASSPALVDGNTIYF. The CDR3 nucleotides are TGTGCCAGCTCACCAGCCCTCGTTGATGGAAACACCATATATTTT. The chain couples TRBV18 to TRBJ1-3; the D is unclear. Trimming took 2 bases from V and 3 from J, leaving 11 bases between them. This CDR3 region has 15 residues. Germline V gives CDR1 KGHSH, CDR2 LQKENI.

This clone was seen a few times. The rearrangement links TRBV3-1 (or the pseudogene TRBV3-2) to TRBJ2-7; D is tentatively TRBD1 or TRBD2 (5 bases each). Trimming pared 10 bases from V and 5 bases from J, leaving 15 bases between. This CDR3 is built from 12 residues. CDR1 and CDR2 from the germline V gene are LGHDT and YNNKEL (reference sequence). For the CDR3, the DNA is TGTGCCACCGAGGGGCGAAAACACGAGCAGTACTTC. It encodes CATEGRKHEQYF.

This chain connects TRBV9 to TRBJ1-2; no firm D call. The CDR3 runs 14 residues. Germline CDR1 SGDLS, CDR2 YYNGEE. Trimming left V 2 bases short and J 5 bases short, with 13 bases between. The CDR3 here is CASSVGSTLYGYTF. CDR3 DNA: TGTGCCAGCAGCGTTGGTAGTACTTTATATGGCTACACCTTC.

This chain connects TRBV5-1 to TRBJ2-3, with 8 bases identical to TRBD2. CDR1 is SGHRS, CDR2 YFSETQ, per germline. The V gene end was trimmed by 7 bases and the J gene end by 3 bases; junction bases not matched to a gene: 4. The CDR3 runs to 13 residues. DNA of the CDR3: TGCGCCAGCGGGCGGGAGGCTACAGATACGCAGTATTTT. Translating it yields CASGREATDTQYF.

This rearrangement joins TRBV6-5 to TRBJ1-2; D not resolved. The length of the CDR3 is 14 residues. V shed 6 bases and J shed 0 bases, with 11 bases lying between them. In germline, CDR1 is MNHEY, CDR2 SVGAGI. Written as DNA, the CDR3 is TGTGCCAGCAGCCCCACCAGGTCTAACTATGGCTACACCTTC. Protein product: CASSPTRSNYGYTF.